This TCR beta chain was observed in a study of blood T cell repertoires in COVID-19. Across the whole study: Collection of acute and convalescent COVID-19 samples took place in the United States, Italy and Spain.

Per the study methods: Estimation of nucleated cell counts was performed using reference gene primer amplification. Clones were sequenced by immunoSEQ multiplex PCR, and TCRdb holds only the in-frame ones, with some missing. That table is the source of V, J and clone size, and D and trimming were worked out from the DNA. The sample records fewer than 150,000 clones, approximately 88% being singletons. CDR1 is SGHRS, CDR2 YFSETQ, per germline. V gave up 4 bases and J gave up 7 bases; unmatched junction bases: 12. The CDR3 loop spans 16 amino acids. The source material was peripheral blood. The chain has TRBV5-1 and TRBJ2-2, with 8 bases aligning to TRBD1. This sequence originates from a human donor in a cohort sampled during active COVID-19. CDR3 nucleotides: TGCGCCAGCAGCCACCGGGACAGGAATTTCATCGGGGAGCTGTTTTTT. It is translated as CASSHRDRNFIGELFF. Full variable domain (missing parts from reference TRBV5-1 and TRBJ2-2): KAGVTQTPRYLIKTRGQQVTLSCSPISGHRSVSWYQQTPGQGLQFLFEYFSETQRNKGNFPGRFSGRQFSNSRSEMNVSTLELGDSALYLCASSHRDRNFIGELFFGEGSRLTVL.